Listed below are T cell receptor beta chains from one sample, sequenced in a study of T cells in Graves' hyperthyroidism and ophthalmopathy. TCRdb called the multiplex PCR reads again in MiXCR, with one record for every CDR3 protein. The table has about 560,000 distinct CDR3 sequences, approximately 15% seen once. Material for sequencing was blood. The source is a woman younger than 35 with Graves' hyperthyroidism. The CDR3 runs from the conserved cysteine through the conserved F or W. A D gene is named only where the DNA matches it firmly. Size is omitted from some rows. Given values are once, few, many or a class for expanded clones.

D gene	V gene	clone size	J gene	CDR3 protein	CDR3 DNA
TRBD1	TRBV20-1	many	TRBJ1-2	CSASEGADYGYTF	TGCAGTGCTAGTGAGGGGGCAGACTATGGCTACACCTTC
.	TRBV25-1	.	TRBJ2-7	CASSEFPGKGGYEQYF	TGTGCCAGCAGTGAATTTCCCGGCAAGGGGGGGTACGAGCAGTACTTC
.	TRBV6-1	.	TRBJ2-5	CASSEGWAGETQYF	TGTGCCAGCAGTGAGGGGTGGGCCGGGGAGACCCAGTACTTC
TRBD2	TRBV20-1	many	TRBJ2-5	CSARTSGEVGETQYF	TGCAGTGCGCGCACTAGCGGGGAGGTAGGAGAGACCCAGTACTTC
.	TRBV7-9	.	TRBJ2-4	CASSLVGNIQYF	TGTGCCAGCAGCTTAGTGGGAAACATTCAGTACTTC
.	TRBV7-9	many	TRBJ2-3	CASSLSPSTDTQYF	TGTGCCAGCAGCTTAAGCCCTAGCACAGATACGCAGTATTTT
.	TRBV5-8	.	TRBJ2-7	CASSLSPRQVVYEQYF	TGTGCCAGCAGCTTGTCTCCTCGACAGGTGGTCTACGAGCAGTACTTC
TRBD1	TRBV5-1	few	TRBJ2-1	CASSLRTGGNNEQFF	TGCGCCAGCAGCTTGAGGACAGGGGGCAACAATGAGCAGTTCTTC
TRBD1	TRBV20-1	many	TRBJ1-1	CSARTGAFNTEAFF	TGCAGTGCCCGGACAGGGGCCTTCAACACTGAAGCTTTCTTT
.	TRBV27	many	TRBJ1-1	CASSSRTGLKNTEAFF	TGTGCCAGCAGTTCGAGAACGGGACTTAAGAACACTGAAGCTTTCTTT
.	TRBV6-2/TRBV6-3	many	TRBJ2-2	CASSYRLGNTGELFF	TGTGCCAGCAGTTACCGGCTAGGCAACACCGGGGAGCTGTTTTTT
TRBD2	TRBV2	many	TRBJ2-7	CASSGTSGIYEQYF	TGTGCCAGCAGTGGGACTAGCGGGATCTACGAGCAGTACTTC
TRBD2	TRBV28	.	TRBJ2-7	CASRTTPGLRYEQYF	TGTGCCAGCAGAACGACCCCGGGACTACGCTACGAGCAGTACTTC
.	TRBV13	few	TRBJ1-1	CASSPRAQGEAFF	TGTGCCAGCAGCCCCAGGGCGCAGGGTGAAGCTTTCTTT
TRBD2	TRBV28	few	TRBJ2-1	CASSLAGTSSYNEQFF	TGTGCCAGCAGTTTAGCCGGGACTAGCTCCTACAATGAGCAGTTCTTC
.	TRBV29-1	few	TRBJ1-2	CSVDPQGHRPYGYTF	TGCAGCGTTGACCCCCAAGGGCACAGACCCTATGGCTACACCTTC
TRBD2	TRBV15	.	TRBJ2-5	CATVRRTSGKETQYF	TGTGCCACCGTTAGACGGACTAGCGGTAAAGAGACCCAGTACTTC
TRBD2	TRBV20-1	many	TRBJ2-1	CSAKLAGGYNEQFF	TGCAGTGCCAAACTAGCGGGAGGGTACAATGAGCAGTTCTTC
.	TRBV13	many	TRBJ2-3	CASSFDTQYF	TGTGCCAGCAGCTTTGATACGCAGTATTTT
.	TRBV6-6	many	TRBJ1-2	CASSYSELSYGYTF	TGTGCCAGCAGTTACTCGGAGCTGTCCTATGGCTACACCTTC
.	TRBV28	.	TRBJ2-2	CAGARTSNTGELFF	TGTGCCGGCGCCAGGACTTCAAACACCGGGGAGCTGTTTTTT
.	TRBV6-9	few	TRBJ1-1	CASSYAPSPTEAFF	TGTGCCAGCAGTTACGCCCCGTCCCCCACTGAAGCTTTCTTT
.	TRBV19	few	TRBJ1-4	CATAGGRGEKLFF	TGTGCCACCGCGGGGGGGAGAGGTGAAAAACTGTTTTTT
.	TRBV5-6	.	TRBJ2-3	CASRRALSVADTQYF	TGTGCCAGCAGGAGGGCCCTCAGCGTGGCAGATACGCAGTATTTT
TRBD1	TRBV5-1	many	TRBJ2-7	CASSSGQGIDEQYF	TGCGCCAGCAGCTCGGGACAGGGGATTGACGAGCAGTACTTC
.	TRBV9	.	TRBJ1-4	CASSAGRGVGGYETNEKLFF	TGTGCCAGCAGCGCCGGGAGGGGAGTGGGGGGTTACGAGACTAATGAAAAACTGTTTTTT
.	TRBV4-3	few	TRBJ2-1	CASSQVQAPKSYNEQFF	TGCGCCAGCAGCCAAGTACAAGCCCCAAAGTCCTACAATGAGCAGTTCTTC
.	TRBV2	.	TRBJ1-5	CASMGRNNNQPQHF	TGTGCCAGCATGGGACGGAACAATAATCAGCCCCAGCATTTT
.	TRBV5-1	once	TRBJ1-3	CASSPQPGGSGNTIYF	TGCGCCAGCAGCCCCCAGCCCGGGGGCTCTGGAAACACCATATATTTT
TRBD2	TRBV3-1	many	TRBJ2-3	CASSPLGLGRAQDTQYF	TGTGCCAGCAGCCCCCTTGGCCTCGGGAGGGCCCAAGATACGCAGTATTTT
.	TRBV3-1	few	TRBJ2-7	CASSQEGLYEQYF	TGTGCCAGCAGCCAAGAAGGGCTCTACGAGCAGTACTTC
.	TRBV30	.	TRBJ2-5	CAWSGGGGPGETQYF	TGTGCCTGGAGTGGGGGTGGGGGGCCTGGAGAGACCCAGTACTTC
TRBD2	TRBV20-1	few	TRBJ2-1	CSARDGVELAGGEQFF	TGCAGTGCTAGAGATGGGGTGGAACTAGCGGGGGGTGAGCAGTTCTTC
TRBD1	TRBV10-2	.	TRBJ1-5	CASSESEGAIEPQHF	TGCGCCAGCAGTGAGTCTGAGGGGGCAATCGAGCCCCAGCATTTT
.	TRBV18	few	TRBJ1-6	CASSRNSGPNSPLHF	TGTGCCAGCTCACGTAATTCAGGGCCGAATTCACCCCTCCACTTT
.	TRBV6-1	few	TRBJ2-7	CASSNLGLVAYEQYF	TGTGCCAGCAGTAACCTTGGACTGGTAGCCTACGAGCAGTACTTC
.	TRBV6-1	few	TRBJ1-3	CASRRTALADTIYF	TGTGCCAGCAGGAGGACTGCCTTAGCGGACACCATATATTTT
.	TRBV11-2	.	TRBJ2-5	CASSLDPPPPVETQYF	TGTGCCAGCAGCTTAGATCCCCCCCCTCCAGTGGAGACCCAGTACTTC
.	TRBV11-2	many	TRBJ1-1	CASSLDRLGGRTEAFF	TGTGCCAGCAGCTTAGATCGTTTGGGGGGCCGCACTGAAGCTTTCTTT
TRBD1	TRBV19	few	TRBJ2-7	CASSMGTGPYEQYF	TGTGCCAGTAGTATGGGGACAGGGCCCTACGAGCAGTACTTC
.	TRBV7-9	few	TRBJ2-1	CASSHTRGRGNEQFF	TGTGCCAGCAGCCACACTCGGGGAAGGGGCAATGAGCAGTTCTTC
TRBD2	TRBV6-4	.	TRBJ2-1	CASSDLGLDSAEQFF	TGTGCCAGCAGTGACCTCGGACTAGATTCGGCTGAGCAGTTCTTC
TRBD1	TRBV19	few	TRBJ2-1	CASSRDRGLNEQFF	TGTGCCAGTTCCCGGGACAGGGGGCTTAATGAGCAGTTCTTC
.	TRBV6-6	many	TRBJ2-7	CASSYRLDSYEQYF	TGTGCCAGCAGTTATCGACTAGACTCCTACGAGCAGTACTTC
.	TRBV2	many	TRBJ1-1	CASKRGEGAEAFF	TGTGCCAGCAAACGGGGTGAGGGCGCTGAAGCTTTCTTT
.	TRBV6-1	many	TRBJ2-7	CASSERTDQYEQYF	TGTGCCAGCAGTGAACGAACAGATCAATACGAGCAGTACTTC
TRBD1	TRBV6-2/TRBV6-3	many	TRBJ2-3	CASSYPRQGAGDTQYF	TGTGCCAGCAGTTATCCCCGACAGGGGGCTGGAGATACGCAGTATTTT
.	TRBV15	.	TRBJ2-6	CATSRGGAGANVLTF	TGTGCCACCAGCAGAGGTGGGGCGGGGGCCAACGTCCTGACTTTC
.	TRBV12-3/TRBV12-4	.	TRBJ2-7	CASSLSPVTYEQYF	TGTGCCAGCAGTTTATCTCCGGTTACCTACGAGCAGTACTTC
.	TRBV6-1	.	TRBJ1-2	CASSEARDYGYTF	TGTGCCAGCAGTGAAGCCAGGGACTATGGCTACACCTTC
TRBD2	TRBV7-8	many	TRBJ2-3	CASSLARGGQDTQYF	TGTGCCAGCAGCTTAGCGCGGGGGGGCCAAGATACGCAGTATTTT
TRBD2	TRBV12-3/TRBV12-4	.	TRBJ2-1	CASSLRTSGIENEQFF	TGTGCCAGCAGCTTGAGGACTAGCGGGATCGAGAATGAGCAGTTCTTC
.	TRBV28	.	TRBJ2-7	CASKGNSGSYEQYF	TGTGCCAGCAAGGGCAACAGCGGTTCCTACGAGCAGTACTTC
.	TRBV12-3/TRBV12-4	many	TRBJ1-2	CASSFDRTGYTF	TGTGCCAGCAGTTTCGACCGAACTGGCTACACCTTC
.	TRBV5-1	.	TRBJ1-2	CASSIRSRRYGYTF	TGCGCCAGCAGTATACGGAGCAGGAGGTATGGCTACACCTTC
.	TRBV11-2	few	TRBJ1-4	CASSFGMNEKLFF	TGTGCCAGCAGCTTTGGAATGAATGAAAAACTGTTTTTT
.	TRBV2	few	TRBJ2-6	CASSARGGTLSGANVLTF	TGTGCCAGCAGTGCCCGAGGGGGGACCCTCTCTGGGGCCAACGTCCTGACTTTC
.	TRBV20-1	.	TRBJ2-7	CSARGPQDYEQYF	TGCAGTGCTAGAGGGCCTCAAGACTACGAGCAGTACTTC
.	TRBV2	many	TRBJ1-2	CASTPATGGKGGYTF	TGTGCCAGCACCCCCGCAACGGGGGGAAAGGGTGGCTACACCTTC
.	TRBV25-1	.	TRBJ1-2	CASSEHHRVDGYTF	TGTGCCAGCAGTGAACATCACAGGGTCGATGGCTACACCTTC